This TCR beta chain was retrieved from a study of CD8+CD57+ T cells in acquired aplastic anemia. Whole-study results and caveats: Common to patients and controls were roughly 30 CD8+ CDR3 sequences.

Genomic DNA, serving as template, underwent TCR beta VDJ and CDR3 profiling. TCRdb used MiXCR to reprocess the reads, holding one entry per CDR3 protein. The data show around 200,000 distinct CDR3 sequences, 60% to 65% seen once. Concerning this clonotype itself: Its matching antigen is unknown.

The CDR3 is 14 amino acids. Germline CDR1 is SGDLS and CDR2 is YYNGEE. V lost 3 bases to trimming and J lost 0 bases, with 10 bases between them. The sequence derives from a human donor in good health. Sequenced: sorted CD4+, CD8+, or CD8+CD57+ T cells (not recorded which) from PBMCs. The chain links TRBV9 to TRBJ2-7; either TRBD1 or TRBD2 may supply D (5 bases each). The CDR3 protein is CASSAGTHSYEQYF. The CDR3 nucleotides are TGTGCCAGCAGCGCCGGGACCCACTCCTACGAGCAGTACTTC.